The 16 T cell receptor beta chains below all came from one sample that was sequenced in a study of blood T cell repertoires in COVID-19. The repertoire was sequenced with immunoSEQ multiplex PCR; TCRdb's copy has only in-frame clones and lacks some. The table lists about 120,000 clones, approximately 85% of them singletons, with roughly an eighth in the top ten. Input material: peripheral blood. Receptors originate from a human donor in a cohort sampled during active COVID-19.

This chain joins TRBV5-1 and TRBJ2-7; 11 bases agree with TRBD2. CDR3 length equals 15 residues. Germline lookup yields CDR1 SGHRS and CDR2 YFSETQ. Losses at the gene ends were 7 bases for V and 0 bases for J; bases not matched to a gene: 6. The CDR3, as DNA: TGCGCCAGCGGGCTTGGGACTAGCGGCTCCTACGAGCAGTACTTC. Its protein product is CASGLGTSGSYEQYF.

This sequence joins TRBV7-2 and TRBJ1-2, with 9 bases matching TRBD1. This CDR3 comprises 14 residues. V trimming: 6 bases; J trimming: 4 bases; junction bases outside the gene matches: 6. Germline lookup yields CDR1 SGHTA and CDR2 FQGNSA. CDR3 sequence: CASRPTGGSYGYTF. As DNA, the CDR3 is TGTGCCAGCAGACCGACAGGGGGGTCCTATGGCTACACCTTC.

The rearrangement uses TRBV7-2 and TRBJ1-2; D call uncertain. The CDR3 has 13 residues. Trimming took 5 bases from V and 2 from J, leaving 9 bases between them. CDR1 and CDR2 (germline): SGHTA, FQGNSA. CDR3 bases: TGTGCCAGCAGCCTAGGCGGGAACTATGGCTACACCTTC. Its protein is CASSLGGNYGYTF.

The rearrangement links TRBV3-1 (or the pseudogene TRBV3-2) to TRBJ2-5, with TRBD2 identical over 11 bases. Germline loops: CDR1 LGHDT, CDR2 YNNKEL (reference sequence). J gave up 4 bases and V 4 bases, and 5 bases lay outside the gene matches. The CDR3 is 15 residues long. CDR3 sequence (DNA): TGTGCCAGCAGCCCCCCCACTAGCGGGGGAGAGACCCAGTACTTC. Translation: CASSPPTSGGETQYF.

With regard to this clone: One end of the junction is discordant with germline, which a read error may explain. The chain uses TRBV2 and TRBJ1-4, with D unresolved. The CDR3 runs to 16 residues. Germline V gene sequence: CDR1 SNHLY, CDR2 FYNNEI. For the CDR3, the DNA is TGTGCCAGCAGTGACCGGAGGACGGTGGGTTTCGGAAAAACTGTTTTT. The encoded protein is CASSDRRTVGFGKTVF.

The rearrangement uses TRBV28 and TRBJ2-1; TRBD2 might be the D (5 bases). This CDR3 comprises 13 residues. CDR1 is MDHEN, CDR2 SYDVKM, per germline. V lost 6 bases and J lost 7, with 13 bases in between. As DNA, the CDR3 is TGTGCCAGCAGACGACCCCCGGGGAATGAGCAGTTCTTC. Amino acid sequence: CASRRPPGNEQFF.

The chain recombines TRBV3-1 (or the pseudogene TRBV3-2) with TRBJ1-1, with 8 nucleotides matching TRBD1. The CDR3 totals 15 residues. V lost 6 bases to trimming and J lost 6 bases; unmatched junction nucleotides: 12. CDR1 and CDR2 (germline): LGHDT, YNNKEL (reference sequence). The CDR3 DNA sequence: TGTGCCAGCAGTCAACAGGGGGAAATTAACTCTGAAGCTTTCTTT. Translated: CASSQQGEINSEAFF.

J is TRBJ2-5 and V is TRBV21-1; the DNA was not used to check the table's D call, TRBD2. TRBV21-1 is a documented pseudogene. The length of the CDR3 is 15 residues. CDR3: CASKKGGDPQETQYF. The DNA of the CDR3 is TGTGCCAGCAAAAAGGGCGGGGATCCACAAGAGACCCAGTACTTC.

V gene TRBV11-2 combines with J gene TRBJ2-5; TRBD1 might be the D (5 bases). Per the germline V gene, CDR1 is SGHAT and CDR2 is FQNNGV. This CDR3 has 15 amino acids. Trimming left V 2 bases short and J 3 bases short, with 13 bases between. CDR3 residues: CASSLLAPREETQYF. CDR3 sequence (DNA): TGTGCCAGCAGCTTACTTGCCCCCAGGGAAGAGACCCAGTACTTC. Complete variable domain (other parts from reference TRBV11-2 and TRBJ2-5): EAGVAQSPRYKIIEKRQSVAFWCNPISGHATLYWYQQILGQGPKLLIQFQNNGVVDDSQLPKDRFSAERLKGVDSTLKIQPAKLEDSAVYLCASSLLAPREETQYFGPGTRLLVL.

This clone was observed once. This chain links TRBV28 with TRBJ1-4; D might be TRBD1 (5 bases). V lost 2 bases and J lost 4, with 11 bases in between. This CDR3 is built from 15 residues. Per germline, CDR1 MDHEN and CDR2 SYDVKM. The CDR3 protein is CASSLGGQGNEKLFF. For the CDR3, the DNA is TGTGCCAGCAGTTTAGGAGGGCAGGGTAATGAAAAACTGTTTTTT.

CDR3 sequence reads: CASRGTSNTGELFF. Written as DNA, the CDR3 is TGTGCCAGCAGGGGGACTTCCAACACCGGGGAGCTGTTTTTT. J is TRBJ2-2 and V is TRBV2; D is perhaps TRBD2 (6 bases). Germline V gene sequence: CDR1 SNHLY, CDR2 FYNNEI. Trimming shortened V by 6 bases and J by 2 bases, and 10 bases separated the two germline ends. This CDR3 is 14 amino acids long.

This rearrangement joins TRBV6-1 to TRBJ2-3, with 11 nucleotides matching TRBD2. V was clipped by 0 bases and J by 3 bases; unmatched bases: 8. This CDR3 comprises 18 residues. Germline V gives CDR1 MNHNS, CDR2 SASEGT. The CDR3 region is CASSEALTSGVETDTQYF. For the CDR3, the DNA is TGTGCCAGCAGTGAAGCCCTGACTAGCGGGGTCGAGACAGATACGCAGTATTTT.

J is TRBJ2-5 and V is TRBV6-2 or TRBV6-3, with a weak D call TRBD1 (5 bases). The length of the CDR3 is 13 residues. The germline CDR1 and CDR2 sequences are MNHEY and SVGEGT. V shed 2 bases and J shed 7 bases, with 11 bases lying between them. CDR3 residues: CASSYGPGWTQYF. The CDR3 nucleotides read TGTGCCAGCAGTTACGGTCCAGGGTGGACCCAGTACTTC.

The chain combines TRBV7-8 with TRBJ1-2, with D maybe TRBD1 (5 bases). The CDR3 runs to 13 residues. CDR1 SGHVS and CDR2 FQNEAQ come from the germline V gene. The V end was cut by 5 bases, the J end by 4 bases, with 11 bases between. The CDR3 sequence is CASSPQGSYGYTF. CDR3 in DNA: TGTGCCAGCAGCCCCCAGGGCTCCTATGGCTACACCTTC. The variable domain in full, completed from reference TRBV7-8 and TRBJ1-2, reads GAGVSQSPRYKVAKRGQDVALRCDPISGHVSLFWYQQALGQGPEFLTYFQNEAQLDKSGLPSDRFFAERPEGSVSTLKIQRTQQEDSAVYLCASSPQGSYGYTFGSGTRLTVV.

This rearrangement joins TRBV3-1 (or the pseudogene TRBV3-2) to TRBJ2-1, with 10 bases identical to TRBD2. The junction had 6 bases not matched to a gene; V was cut back by 0 bases and J by 7 bases. The CDR3 is made up of 16 amino acids. Per the germline V gene, CDR1 is LGHDT and CDR2 is YNNKEL (reference sequence). The CDR3 DNA follows: TGTGCCAGCAGCCAAGATCATGAGCGGGGGGGGAATGAGCAGTTCTTC. This codes for CASSQDHERGGNEQFF.

The CDR3 region has the DNA TGTGCCAGCAGTGCACAGTGGAATTCACCCCTCCACTTT. It yields the protein CASSAQWNSPLHF. This rearrangement joins TRBV6-4 to TRBJ1-6; D remains unclear. The V end was cut by 4 bases, the J end by 7 bases, with 8 bases between. The CDR3 covers 13 residues. The germline V gene has CDR1 MRHNA and CDR2 SNTAGT.